This entry lists 9 T cell receptor beta chains sequenced from one sample in a study of T cells in Graves' hyperthyroidism and ophthalmopathy. The investigators amplified TCR beta CDR3 regions from RNA transcripts. A first-round RT-PCR of the TCR CDR3 used the HTBI primer set. TCRdb re-called the multiplex PCR reads through MiXCR, storing one row per CDR3 protein. The table has some 250,000 distinct CDR3 sequences, about 15% seen once. The sequenced sample was blood. Receptors originate from a woman aged 50 to 65 with Graves' hyperthyroidism that later progressed to Graves' ophthalmopathy.

This clonotype was observed many times. CDR3 loop: CASKGGQGNEKLFF. CDR3 bases: TGTGCCTCAAAGGGGGGACAGGGAAATGAAAAACTGTTTTTT. V usage is TRBV28 and J usage is TRBJ1-4; the match to TRBD1 covers 9 bases. The CDR3 contains 14 residues. The germline gives CDR1 MDHEN, CDR2 SYDVKM. Trimming removed 11 bases from V and 5 bases from J; junction bases left unmatched: 9.

In this sample, this clonotype turned up a few times. This sequence joins TRBV19 and TRBJ2-3; D might be TRBD1 (6 bases). The V gene's germline CDR1 is LNHDA and CDR2 SQIVND (reference sequence). This CDR3 is 14 amino acids long. Deletions cut 1 base from V and 7 bases from J, with 12 bases between. The CDR3 nucleotides are TGTGCCAGTAGTATAGCTCCGGGACACTATACGCAGTATTTT. Residues: CASSIAPGHYTQYF. The whole variable domain, filled in from reference TRBV19 and TRBJ2-3, reads DGGITQSPKYLFRKEGQNVTLSCEQNLNHDAMYWYRQDPGQGLRLIYYSQIVNDFQKGDIAEGYSVSREKKESFPLTVTSAQKNPTAFYLCASSIAPGHYTQYFGPGTRLTVL.

The chain carries TRBV6-1 and TRBJ2-7, with 7 bases that match TRBD1. Germline V lookup: CDR1 MNHNS, CDR2 SASEGT. After removal of 6 bases from V and 3 bases from J, the junction contained 11 bases not matched to a gene. The CDR3 runs 15 residues. Here the CDR3 reads CASRRMRQGNYEQYF. The CDR3 DNA reads TGTGCCAGCAGGAGGATGCGACAGGGTAACTACGAGCAGTACTTC.

This clonotype was seen more than once but under ten times. The rearrangement joins TRBV20-1 to TRBJ1-5; D is ambiguous. The CDR3 length is 14 residues. The V end was cut by 3 bases, the J end by 1 base, with 10 bases between. In germline, CDR1 is DFQATT, CDR2 SNEGSKA (reference sequence). The DNA for the CDR3 is TGCAGTGCTAGCGACGGCGGGAGCAATCAGCCCCAGCATTTT. Amino acids: CSASDGGSNQPQHF.

In this sample, this clonotype turned up many times. The chain employs TRBV2 and TRBJ2-7; D remains unclear. Germline CDR1 is SNHLY and CDR2 is FYNNEI. The CDR3 totals 11 residues. V dropped 4 bases and J dropped 3 bases, with 4 bases sitting between them. CDR3 nucleotides: TGTGCCAGCAGTGTGGTCTACGAGCAGTACTTC. It is translated as CASSVVYEQYF. The full variable domain, completed using reference TRBV2 and TRBJ2-7, is EPEVTQTPSHQVTQMGQEVILRCVPISNHLYFYWYRQILGQKVEFLVSFYNNEISEKSEIFDDQFSVERPDGSNFTLKIRSTKLEDSAMYFCASSVVYEQYFGPGTRLTVT.

This clonotype was seen ten or more times. The rearrangement uses TRBV5-4 and TRBJ2-5, with 11 bases that match TRBD2. CDR3 size: 16 residues. Losses at the gene ends were 2 bases for V and 3 bases for J; bases not matched to a gene: 6. Germline-derived CDR1 and CDR2 are SGHNT and YYREEE (reference sequence). The CDR3 protein is CASSFKELAGEETQYF. The DNA of the CDR3 is TGTGCCAGCAGCTTTAAAGAACTAGCGGGAGAAGAGACCCAGTACTTC. The full variable domain, its missing parts supplied by reference TRBV5-4 and TRBJ2-5, is ETGVTQSPTHLIKTRGQQVTLRCSSQSGHNTVSWYQQALGQGPQFIFQYYREEENGRGNFPPRFSGLQFPNYSSELNVNALELDDSALYLCASSFKELAGEETQYFGPGTRLLVL.

Note on this clonotype: A read error may explain this, as a much larger clone is one base away. The rearrangement uses TRBV29-1 and TRBJ1-2; D gene uncertain. Looked up from germline, CDR1 is SQVTM and CDR2 is ANQGSEA. This CDR3 has 14 amino acids. The ends were cut back, 6 bases at V and 3 bases at J, with 17 bases in the middle. CDR3 residues: CSVRDIQPHYGYTF. The CDR3 DNA sequence: TGCAGCGTCAGAGATATACAGCCCCACTATGGCTACACCTTC.

This clonotype was seen many times. The gene calls are TRBV6-1 and TRBJ2-5, with TRBD1 identical over 7 bases. Germline V gene sequence: CDR1 MNHNS, CDR2 SASEGT. This CDR3 comprises 15 residues. V lost 6 bases to trimming and J lost 1 base; unmatched junction nucleotides: 8. This CDR3 is CASRRDRVGQETQYF. The CDR3 bases are TGTGCCAGCAGGAGAGACAGGGTGGGCCAAGAGACCCAGTACTTC.

The rearrangement links TRBV30 to TRBJ1-2, with a tentative D call TRBD1 (6 bases). CDR3 length equals 14 residues. The germline V gene encodes CDR1 GTSNPN and CDR2 SVGIG (reference sequence). The V and J ends lost 3 bases and 4 bases respectively, with 15 bases between them. CDR3 DNA sequence: TGTGCCTGGAGAGGGGGAAAGTTGGCCTATGGCTACACCTTC. Its translation: CAWRGGKLAYGYTF.